The 17 T cell receptor beta chains below come from one sample, sequenced in a study of blood T cells in healthy people across ages. Combining a sample-barcoded 5' primer with a J-beta primer mix, a second PCR ran for roughly 6 to 11 cycles. TCRdb reprocessed the 5' RACE reads via MiXCR and lists one record per CDR3 protein. The sample comprises 650,000 to 950,000 distinct CDR3 sequences, under 45% of which are singletons, and roughly a fifth rests with the top ten. Sequenced input: blood. Receptors originate from a man aged 55 to 70 in good health.

V usage is TRBV4-3 and J usage is TRBJ2-2; 8 positions match TRBD1. The trim removed 4 bases at V and 4 bases at J, leaving 5 bases unmatched. The CDR3 spans 15 residues. Germline CDR1 LGHNA, CDR2 YSLEER. CDR3 loop: CASSPRDRTTGELFF. In DNA form, the CDR3 reads TGCGCCAGCAGCCCTAGGGACAGGACCACCGGGGAGCTGTTTTTT.

The V call is TRBV11-3, the J call TRBJ2-4; D possibly corresponds to TRBD2 (6 bases). CDR1 and CDR2 (germline): SGHNT, YENEEA. The CDR3 extends over 14 amino acids. Trimming stripped 1 base from V and 13 bases from J, with 17 bases between. The CDR3 loop is CASSLGAVSREQYF. CDR3 coding DNA: TGTGCCAGCAGCTTAGGCGCCGTATCACGGGAGCAGTACTTC.

This clonotype was seen at least ten times. V is TRBV11-3 and J is TRBJ1-2; 7 bases map to TRBD1. The trim removed 1 base at V and 4 bases at J, leaving 9 bases unmatched. This CDR3 has 16 residues. Germline loops: CDR1 SGHNT, CDR2 YENEEA. CDR3 protein: CASSLGEGARGYGYTF. CDR3 coding DNA: TGTGCCAGCAGCTTAGGGGAGGGGGCGCGAGGCTATGGCTACACCTTC.

The CDR3 DNA reads TGCGCCAGCAGCCCCGGACAGGGACAAGGATACAACTATGGCTACACCTTC. It codes for CASSPGQGQGYNYGYTF. The genes are TRBV5-1 and TRBJ1-2; 8 bases line up with TRBD1. J gave up 2 bases and V 4 bases, and 13 bases lay outside the gene matches. Germline V gene lookup returns CDR1 SGHRS and CDR2 YFSETQ. The CDR3 spans 17 residues.

The chain combines TRBV25-1 with TRBJ2-5, with D uncertain. Germline CDR1 and CDR2: MGHDK and SYGVNS. V was shortened by 3 bases and J by 0 bases, with 8 bases between the two germline ends. The CDR3 consists of 14 residues. The CDR3, as DNA: TGTGCCAGCAGTGATCTCCTATACCAAGAGACCCAGTACTTC. Translating it yields CASSDLLYQETQYF.

About this clonotype itself: A junction boundary mismatches the germline segment, possibly from a read error. The chain couples TRBV20-1 to TRBJ1-2; D unclear. The CDR3 is 11 residues long. From germline, CDR1 is DFQATT and CDR2 SNEGSKA (reference sequence). CDR3 nucleotide sequence: TGCGGTGCCCCCACGGTTGTGGGCTACACCTTC. This translates into CGAPTVVGYTF.

This clonotype came up once. The chain employs TRBV27 and TRBJ2-1, with TRBD2 matching over 7 bases. The last part of the DNA fits TRBJ2-7 better; the J call may be wrong. Germline CDR1 is MNHEY and CDR2 is SMNVEV (reference sequence). This CDR3 contains 15 residues. The CDR3 region is CASSPLRGLYNEQYF. The CDR3 DNA follows: TGTGCCAGCAGTCCGTTAAGGGGACTATACAATGAGCAGTACTTC.

There are a few counts of this clonotype. The rearrangement links TRBV27 to TRBJ1-4; D remains ambiguous. Trimming left V 3 bases short and J 2 bases short, with 4 bases between. Germline loops: CDR1 MNHEY, CDR2 SMNVEV (reference sequence). This CDR3 region has 13 residues. CDR3 amino acids: CASSFTTNEKLFF. The CDR3 DNA follows: TGTGCCAGCAGTTTTACCACTAATGAAAAACTGTTTTTT.

This chain links TRBV7-9 with TRBJ1-2; the D gene is possibly TRBD1 (6 bases). V lost 5 bases to trimming and J lost 0 bases, with 10 bases between them. The CDR3 loop spans 14 amino acids. Per germline, CDR1 SEHNR and CDR2 FQNEAQ (reference sequence). CDR3 nucleotide sequence: TGTGCCAGCAGCCTACAGGGAACTAACTATGGCTACACCTTC. Translation gives CASSLQGTNYGYTF.

This clonotype was recorded a few times. The rearrangement uses TRBV10-3 and TRBJ1-2; D is uncertain. The V gene lost 4 bases and the J gene lost 8 bases, with 11 bases spanning the gap. The CDR3 runs to 12 residues. The germline V gene has CDR1 ENHRY and CDR2 SYGVKD. The CDR3 region has the DNA TGTGCCATCAGTGCCGGTCCGGGAGGCTACACCTTC. It is translated as CAISAGPGGYTF.

This clonotype appeared many times. J is TRBJ2-2 and V is TRBV6-5; no definite D call. CDR1 MNHEY and CDR2 SVGAGI come from the germline V gene. V lost 6 bases and J 7 bases, leaving 9 bases between the germline ends. CDR3 length: 12 residues. The CDR3 nucleotides are TGTGCCAGCAGGCCCTCGGTCGGGGAGCTGTTTTTT. Encoded protein: CASRPSVGELFF.

The rearrangement links TRBV28 to TRBJ1-2; D call uncertain. The CDR3 has 13 amino acids. The germline gives CDR1 MDHEN, CDR2 SYDVKM. Trimming shortened V by 6 bases and J by 5 bases, and 13 bases separated the two germline ends. CDR3 sequence reads: CASSFNFVYGYTF. The CDR3 nucleotides read TGTGCCAGCAGCTTTAATTTTGTGTATGGCTACACCTTC.

This clonotype was seen a handful of times. The CDR3, as DNA: TGTGCCAGCAGCCAACGACTGAACACTGAAGCTTTCTTT. It codes for CASSQRLNTEAFF. The J gene is TRBJ1-1, the V gene TRBV3-1; D gene uncertain. CDR3 size: 13 residues. Trimming took 2 bases from V and 0 from J, leaving 4 bases between them. CDR1 LGHDT and CDR2 YNNKEL come from the germline V gene (reference sequence). The complete variable domain, with remaining parts taken from reference TRBV3-1 and TRBJ1-1, reads DTAVSQTPKYLVTQMGNDKSIKCEQNLGHDTMYWYKQDSKKFLKIMFSYNNKELIINETVPNRFSPKSPDKAHLNLHINSLELGDSAVYFCASSQRLNTEAFFGQGTRLTVV.

The chain links TRBV18 to TRBJ1-2; no clear D. This CDR3 is built from 13 residues. The V gene's germline CDR1 is KGHSH and CDR2 LQKENI. Trimming took 2 bases from V and 6 from J, leaving 10 bases between them. CDR3 in amino acids: CASSPAIVHGYTF. The DNA of the CDR3 is TGTGCCAGCTCACCAGCCATCGTGCATGGCTACACCTTC.

The CDR3 DNA reads TGTGCCAGCAGTTATAGGGGAACTAATGAAAAACTGTTTTTT. This translates into CASSYRGTNEKLFF. J is TRBJ1-4 and V is TRBV6-1; maybe TRBD1 (5 bases). The ends were cut back, 5 bases at V and 1 base at J, with 8 bases in the middle. The CDR3 runs 14 residues. Looked up from germline, CDR1 is MNHNS and CDR2 is SASEGT.

To note about this clonotype: A much bigger clone sits one base away, suggesting this may be a read error. The V call is TRBV20-1, the J call TRBJ1-6, with D tentatively TRBD1 (6 bases). This CDR3 has 15 amino acids. In germline, CDR1 is DFQATT, CDR2 SNEGSKA (reference sequence). The V gene lost 2 bases and the J gene lost 9 bases, with 17 bases spanning the gap. CDR3 in amino acids: CSARLETGLGSPLHF. The CDR3 nucleotides are TGCAGTGCTAGACTTGAAACAGGGCTTGGTTCACCCCTCCACTTT.

In this sample, this clonotype turned up a few times. Here the CDR3 DNA reads TGTGCCAGCAGCTTATATCGGGGCGGCACCGGGGAGCTGTTTTTT. It encodes CASSLYRGGTGELFF. The chain links TRBV7-9 to TRBJ2-2, with D perhaps TRBD1 or TRBD2 (5 bases each). Deletions cut 2 bases from V and 4 bases from J, with 11 bases between. The V gene's germline CDR1 is SEHNR and CDR2 FQNEAQ (reference sequence). The CDR3 sequence is 15 residues long. The complete variable domain, with remaining parts taken from reference TRBV7-9 and TRBJ2-2, reads DTGVSQNPRHKITKRGQNVTFRCDPISEHNRLYWYRQTLGQGPEFLTYFQNEAQLEKSRLLSDRFSAERPKGSFSTLEIQRTEQGDSAMYLCASSLYRGGTGELFFGEGSRLTVL.